This entry lists 8 T cell receptor beta chains sequenced from one sample in a study of CD8 T cells in Susac syndrome. Random-hexamer reverse transcription was applied to roughly 0.5 to 1 ug RNA. Using its own MiXCR run on the immunoSEQ multiplex PCR reads, TCRdb lists one record per CDR3 protein. The sample holds more than 150,000 distinct CDR3 sequences, approximately 94% seen once. The sequenced sample consisted of CD8+ T cells from PBMCs. These receptors all come from a human donor with multiple sclerosis.

In its sample, this clonotype was seen a few times. As DNA, the CDR3 is TGTGCCAGCAGTCCGGCCGGGCCAGGCCACGAGCAGTACTTC. Translated, it gives CASSPAGPGHEQYF. This rearrangement joins TRBV27 to TRBJ2-7; no firm D call. The CDR3 is made up of 14 amino acids. Germline CDR1 and CDR2: MNHEY and SMNVEV (reference sequence). The germline V and J ends were trimmed by 5 bases and 5 bases, with 16 bases remaining between them.

V is TRBV7-8 and J is TRBJ1-1, with 7 bases that match TRBD1. There are 15 residues in the CDR3. Trimming cost V 5 bases and J 7 bases; bases outside gene matches: 13. Germline CDR1 reads SGHVS; CDR2 reads FQNEAQ. The CDR3 coding sequence is TGTGCCAGCAGCCCACTTGACAGGGACAGAATTGAAGCTTTCTTT. The encoded protein is CASSPLDRDRIEAFF.

This chain connects TRBV29-1 to TRBJ1-2; the D gene is possibly TRBD1 (5 bases). Per germline, CDR1 SQVTM and CDR2 ANQGSEA. This CDR3 has 12 residues. Trimming cost V 6 bases and J 8 bases, with 16 bases left between them. The CDR3 nucleotides read TGCAGCGTCGAATGGAGGGGCCGGGGCTACACCTTC. Protein product: CSVEWRGRGYTF.

This rearrangement joins TRBV2 to TRBJ2-6; D is perhaps TRBD1 (6 bases). The CDR3 runs to 15 residues. V was cut by 3 bases and J by 0 bases, with 6 bases left in between. Per germline, CDR1 SNHLY and CDR2 FYNNEI. The CDR3 region is CASSDRGSGANVLTF. In nucleotides, the CDR3 is TGTGCCAGCAGTGACAGGGGCTCTGGGGCCAACGTCCTGACTTTC.

CDR3 nucleotides: TGTGCCAGCAGCCCTATGGGGCATCAGCCCCAGCATTTT. Protein product: CASSPMGHQPQHF. This chain uses TRBV7-8 with TRBJ1-5; D is possibly TRBD1 (5 bases). The CDR3 has 13 amino acids. From germline, CDR1 is SGHVS and CDR2 FQNEAQ. Trimming took 5 bases from V and 5 from J, leaving 10 bases between them.

V is TRBV12-3 or TRBV12-4 and J is TRBJ2-1; unclear D gene. The ends were cut back, 6 bases at V and 5 bases at J, with 8 bases in the middle. The CDR3 runs to 12 residues. The chain's CDR3 is CASSRRDNEQFF. CDR3 DNA: TGTGCCAGCAGCCGCCGGGACAATGAGCAGTTCTTC.

This sequence joins TRBV9 and TRBJ2-1, with D tentatively TRBD2 (6 bases). V lost 0 bases, J lost 5 bases, and 6 bases lay in between. The germline CDR1 and CDR2 sequences are SGDLS and YYNGEE. The CDR3 is 13 amino acids. CDR3 in DNA: TGTGCCAGCAGCGTAGGGGGGGACAATGAGCAGTTCTTC. This gives the protein CASSVGGDNEQFF.

V gene TRBV5-1 combines with J gene TRBJ1-1, with D possibly TRBD1 on 5 matching bases. The CDR3 has 14 amino acids. Trimming stripped 4 bases from V and 1 base from J, with 11 bases between. CDR1 and CDR2 (germline): SGHRS, YFSETQ. As DNA, the CDR3 is TGCGCCAGCAGCGGCGGGACGGCGAACACTGAAGCTTTCTTT. This sequence encodes CASSGGTANTEAFF. Filled out from reference TRBV5-1 and TRBJ1-1, the complete variable domain reads KAGVTQTPRYLIKTRGQQVTLSCSPISGHRSVSWYQQTPGQGLQFLFEYFSETQRNKGNFPGRFSGRQFSNSRSEMNVSTLELGDSALYLCASSGGTANTEAFFGQGTRLTVV.